This entry lists 10 T cell receptor beta chains sequenced from one sample in a study of T cell responses to AZD1222 COVID-19 vaccine. Method: immunoSEQ multiplex PCR; TCRdb's copy keeps in-frame clones and lacks some. This sample has tens of thousands of clones; over 70% occur once, and the top ten carry approximately 20%. The source material was peripheral blood, sampled 28 days after the second AZD1222 dose. Receptor source: an adult who received the AZD1222 COVID-19 vaccine.

The gene calls are TRBV7-9 and TRBJ1-5; D not certain. The germline V and J ends were trimmed by 5 bases and 1 base, with 9 bases remaining between them. The CDR3 has 14 amino acids. Germline CDR1 SEHNR, CDR2 FQNEAQ (reference sequence). Here the CDR3 reads CASSPTGSNQPQHF. CDR3 bases: TGTGCCAGCAGCCCGACGGGGAGCAATCAGCCCCAGCATTTT.

This rearrangement joins TRBV18 to TRBJ2-3; D tentatively fits TRBD1 or TRBD2 (6 bases each). The ends were cut back, 1 base at V and 1 base at J, with 15 bases in the middle. The CDR3 has 17 residues. The V gene's germline CDR1 is KGHSH and CDR2 LQKENI. CDR3 amino acids: CASSPLGRGGGTDTQYF. The CDR3 DNA follows: TGTGCCAGCTCACCACTGGGCAGGGGAGGAGGCACAGATACGCAGTATTTT. Based on the CDR3 plus reference TRBV18 and TRBJ2-3, the full variable domain is NAGVMQNPRHLVRRRGQEARLRCSPMKGHSHVYWYRQLPEEGLKFMVYLQKENIIDESGMPKERFSAEFPKEGPSILRIQQVVRGDSAAYFCASSPLGRGGGTDTQYFGPGTRLTVL.

This sequence joins TRBV5-1 and TRBJ1-3; 9 bases match TRBD1. The junction had 6 bases not matched to a gene; V was cut back by 1 base and J by 1 base. Germline V lookup: CDR1 SGHRS, CDR2 YFSETQ. The CDR3 length is 17 residues. DNA of the CDR3: TGCGCCAGCAGCTTGAGGGGACAGGGAAGTTCTGGAAACACCATATATTTT. This sequence encodes CASSLRGQGSSGNTIYF.

Here the CDR3 reads CASSLVGLAWDTQYF. The CDR3 nucleotides read TGCGCCAGCAGCTTGGTGGGTCTCGCTTGGGATACGCAGTATTTT. V is TRBV5-1 and J is TRBJ2-3, with no clear D. The ends were cut back, 0 bases at V and 6 bases at J, with 14 bases in the middle. In germline, CDR1 is SGHRS, CDR2 YFSETQ. This CDR3 has 15 residues.

The chain employs TRBV28 and TRBJ1-2; D perhaps matches TRBD1 (6 bases). The CDR3 has 11 amino acids. The V gene's germline CDR1 is MDHEN and CDR2 SYDVKM. The CDR3 region is CAEGGFGGYTF. The DNA for the CDR3 is TGTGCAGAGGGGGGTTTCGGAGGCTACACCTTC.

V is TRBV29-1 and J is TRBJ2-5, with a possible D match to TRBD1 (6 bases). V lost 8 bases, J lost 5 bases, and 9 bases lay in between. The CDR3 consists of 10 residues. CDR1 and CDR2 (germline): SQVTM, ANQGSEA. The CDR3 loop is CSHREETQYF. The CDR3 DNA reads as TGCAGCCACAGGGAGGAGACCCAGTACTTC.

This clone was seen more than once but under ten times. J is TRBJ1-6 and V is TRBV2, with D maybe TRBD1 (5 bases). The germline V and J ends were trimmed by 3 bases and 7 bases, with 10 bases remaining between them. Germline V lookup: CDR1 SNHLY, CDR2 FYNNEI. There are 14 residues in the CDR3. Here the CDR3 reads CASSDQGRNSPLHF. The CDR3 DNA is TGTGCCAGCAGTGATCAGGGACGGAATTCACCCCTCCACTTT.

This chain links TRBV5-5 with TRBJ1-1, with TRBD1 as a possible D gene (5 bases). V was trimmed by 4 bases and J by 0 bases, leaving 19 bases between them. Germline V gives CDR1 SGHKS, CDR2 YYEKEE (reference sequence). The CDR3 spans 17 residues. For the CDR3, the DNA is TGTGCCAGCAGCAGCAGGGTGCGCAAGCCTTTGAACACTGAAGCTTTCTTT. Its protein is CASSSRVRKPLNTEAFF.

V is TRBV5-4 and J is TRBJ2-3; no definite D call. Germline V gene data show CDR1 as SGHNT and CDR2 as YYREEE (reference sequence). CDR3 length equals 14 residues. V lost 1 base, J lost 6 bases, and 12 bases lay in between. CDR3 residues: CASSLHSTADTQYF. The CDR3 nucleotides read TGTGCCAGCAGCTTGCATTCCACCGCGGATACGCAGTATTTT.

The chain combines TRBV5-1 with TRBJ1-6, with 7 bases fitting TRBD1. Germline values: CDR1 SGHRS, CDR2 YFSETQ. The CDR3 is 15 amino acids. Losses at the gene ends were 2 bases for V and 8 bases for J; bases not matched to a gene: 7. DNA for the CDR3: TGCGCCAGCAGCTTACAGGGGCTCGGGGATTCACCCCTCCACTTT. Residues: CASSLQGLGDSPLHF.